One sample yielded the 17 T cell receptor beta chains listed below, sequenced in a study of OX40 agonist ivuxolimab in advanced cancers. TCRdb's copy holds only in-frame clones and misses some; the assay was immunoSEQ multiplex PCR. This table has about 40,000 clones, around 88% appearing once. Sequencing was performed on CD4+ or CD8+ T cells sorted from blood, taken in a trial of the OX40 agonist ivuxolimab. These receptors were collected from an adult with an advanced solid tumor such as melanoma, head and neck, liver or kidney cancer.

This clone was seen just once. The chain recombines TRBV19 with TRBJ2-1; 10 bases agree with TRBD2. J lost 0 bases, V lost 6 bases, and 2 bases had no gene match. This CDR3 region has 15 residues. Germline loops: CDR1 LNHDA, CDR2 SQIVND (reference sequence). CDR3 coding DNA: TGTGCCAGTAGGACTAGCGGGTTCTCCTACAATGAGCAGTTCTTC. Its translation is CASRTSGFSYNEQFF.

The V call is TRBV29-1, the J call TRBJ2-7, with 7 bases identical to TRBD1. CDR1 SQVTM and CDR2 ANQGSEA come from the germline V gene. The CDR3 contains 16 residues. The J segment lost 5 bases and the V segment lost 3 bases, leaving 16 bases of the junction unmatched. CDR3 amino acids: CSVDNRVAGGRNEQYF. CDR3 DNA sequence: TGCAGCGTTGACAACCGAGTGGCAGGGGGAAGAAACGAGCAGTACTTC.

The chain couples TRBV15 to TRBJ1-5; a possible D gene is TRBD1 (6 bases). The germline CDR1 and CDR2 sequences are LNHNV and YYDKDF (reference sequence). This CDR3 has 15 residues. Trimming pared 0 bases from V and 7 bases from J, leaving 13 bases between. The CDR3 reads CATSRDSGGGQPQHF. DNA of the CDR3: TGTGCCACCAGCAGAGATTCGGGGGGCGGCCAGCCCCAGCATTTT.

The chain uses TRBV7-2 and TRBJ2-3; 7 nucleotides align to TRBD2. Germline CDR1 SGHTA, CDR2 FQGNSA. The CDR3 is 16 residues long. V lost 3 bases to trimming and J lost 0 bases; unmatched junction nucleotides: 6. Here the CDR3 reads CASSFSGSTSTDTQYF. Written as DNA, the CDR3 is TGTGCCAGCAGCTTTAGCGGGTCCACTAGCACAGATACGCAGTATTTT. Combining the CDR3 with reference TRBV7-2 and TRBJ2-3 gives the whole variable domain GAGVSQSPSNKVTEKGKDVELRCDPISGHTALYWYRQSLGQGLEFLIYFQGNSAPDKSGLPSDRFSAERTGGSVSTLTIQRTQQEDSAVYLCASSFSGSTSTDTQYFGPGTRLTVL.

V usage is TRBV6-5 and J usage is TRBJ2-3, with TRBD2 matching 7 bases. V shed 4 bases and J 2 bases; nucleotides not matched to a gene: 6. Per germline, CDR1 MNHEY and CDR2 SVGAGI. The length of the CDR3 is 15 residues. DNA for the CDR3: TGTGCCAGCAGTTCTGCGGAGCGGGACACAGATACGCAGTATTTT. It encodes CASSSAERDTDTQYF.

V and J are TRBV9 and TRBJ1-1; no clear D. V shed 0 bases and J shed 4 bases, with 7 bases lying between them. CDR1 is SGDLS, CDR2 YYNGEE, per germline. The CDR3 is 13 amino acids. The chain's CDR3 is CASSVGGFTEAFF. CDR3 in DNA: TGTGCCAGCAGCGTAGGCGGTTTCACTGAAGCTTTCTTT.

The genes are TRBV28 and TRBJ2-3, with D perhaps TRBD1 or TRBD2 (5 bases each). The length of the CDR3 is 13 residues. Trimming removed 2 bases at V and 4 bases at J, with 7 bases between. The germline V gene encodes CDR1 MDHEN and CDR2 SYDVKM. CDR3 bases: TGTGCCAGCAGTTTAACGGGACCAGATACGCAGTATTTT. Translating it yields CASSLTGPDTQYF.

The sample holds a few counts of this clone. J is TRBJ2-2 and V is TRBV11-2; the match to TRBD2 covers 7 bases. The CDR3 contains 14 residues. J was trimmed by 3 bases and V by 4 bases; bases with no gene match: 2. Germline lookup yields CDR1 SGHAT and CDR2 FQNNGV. The CDR3 DNA reads as TGTGCCAGCAGCTCGGGACTATACACCGGGGAGCTGTTTTTT. Protein: CASSSGLYTGELFF. Combining the CDR3 with reference TRBV11-2 and TRBJ2-2 gives the whole variable domain EAGVAQSPRYKIIEKRQSVAFWCNPISGHATLYWYQQILGQGPKLLIQFQNNGVVDDSQLPKDRFSAERLKGVDSTLKIQPAKLEDSAVYLCASSSGLYTGELFFGEGSRLTVL.

The CDR3 nucleotides read TGTGCCAGCAGCTTGGTCCGCAGCGGTGCCTACAATGAGCAGTTCTTC. This encodes CASSLVRSGAYNEQFF. V gene TRBV5-5 combines with J gene TRBJ2-1, with a possible D match to TRBD2 (5 bases). This CDR3 comprises 16 residues. V was shortened by 0 bases and J by 2 bases, with 12 bases between the two germline ends. Germline V CDR1 and CDR2: SGHKS, YYEKEE (reference sequence).

This clone was recorded once. The chain has TRBV7-9 and TRBJ2-7, with TRBD1 matching 12 bases. After removal of 7 bases from V and 4 bases from J, the junction contained 11 bases not matched to a gene. The V gene's germline CDR1 is SEHNR and CDR2 FQNEAQ (reference sequence). The CDR3 covers 16 residues. The CDR3, as DNA: TGTGCCAGCACCATACTAGGGACAGGGGGCCCGTACGAGCAGTACTTC. Amino acid sequence: CASTILGTGGPYEQYF.

The gene calls are TRBV10-3 and TRBJ2-3; 8 positions agree with TRBD2. Germline CDR1 reads ENHRY; CDR2 reads SYGVKD. The CDR3 is 16 amino acids. V shed 1 base and J 5 bases; nucleotides not matched to a gene: 8. Here the CDR3 reads CAISEFLSGRGDTQYF. DNA of the CDR3: TGTGCCATCAGTGAGTTCCTAAGCGGGAGAGGAGATACGCAGTATTTT.

V gene TRBV27 combines with J gene TRBJ2-1, with D tentatively TRBD2 (6 bases). This CDR3 region has 13 residues. Germline V gene sequence: CDR1 MNHEY, CDR2 SMNVEV (reference sequence). V lost 1 base, J lost 7 bases, and 8 bases lay in between. The CDR3 region has the DNA TGTGCCAGCAGTTTATTTGGGGGGAATGAGCAGTTCTTC. Its protein is CASSLFGGNEQFF.

V is TRBV6-4 and J is TRBJ2-1; perhaps D is TRBD1 or TRBD2 (5 bases each). V shed 8 bases and J shed 7 bases, with 21 bases lying between them. This CDR3 is built from 15 residues. Germline V gives CDR1 MRHNA, CDR2 SNTAGT. CDR3 DNA: TGTGCCAGCTCCTCCGGGGCTAGTGAGATGAATGAGCAGTTCTTC. Amino acids: CASSSGASEMNEQFF.

This chain connects TRBV19 to TRBJ2-5; possible D gene TRBD2, 6 bases. The germline V gene has CDR1 LNHDA and CDR2 SQIVND (reference sequence). V was trimmed by 10 bases and J by 5 bases, leaving 23 bases between them. This CDR3 spans 15 amino acids. The CDR3 region has the DNA TGTGCCACCAAACCGGGGGACCCCGGCATGGAGACCCAGTACTTC. It codes for CATKPGDPGMETQYF.

J is TRBJ1-4 and V is TRBV6-1; D not resolved. The V end lost 1 base, the J end lost 2 bases, and 11 bases lay between the germline ends. There are 16 residues in the CDR3. CDR1 and CDR2 from the germline V gene are MNHNS and SASEGT. The CDR3 region is CASSEVLGWTNEKLFF. DNA for the CDR3: TGTGCCAGCAGTGAAGTTCTCGGGTGGACTAATGAAAAACTGTTTTTT.

This sequence joins TRBV4-1 and TRBJ2-1; 13 bases fit TRBD2. J gave up 8 bases and V 5 bases, and 6 bases lay outside the gene matches. The length of the CDR3 is 15 residues. Germline V gene data show CDR1 as MGHRA and CDR2 as YSYEKL. CDR3 amino acids: CASSYRTSGSYEQFF. The CDR3 bases are TGCGCCAGCAGCTACAGGACTAGCGGGAGTTATGAGCAGTTCTTC.

V usage is TRBV5-1 and J usage is TRBJ2-5; 7 nucleotides line up with TRBD2. The J call could be wrong; TRBJ2-7 is a better fit for the DNA end. The germline CDR1 and CDR2 sequences are SGHRS and YFSETQ. This CDR3 contains 12 residues. CDR3 region: CASRSGIDEQYF. CDR3 nucleotide sequence: TGCGCCAGCAGGAGCGGGATCGACGAGCAGTACTTC.